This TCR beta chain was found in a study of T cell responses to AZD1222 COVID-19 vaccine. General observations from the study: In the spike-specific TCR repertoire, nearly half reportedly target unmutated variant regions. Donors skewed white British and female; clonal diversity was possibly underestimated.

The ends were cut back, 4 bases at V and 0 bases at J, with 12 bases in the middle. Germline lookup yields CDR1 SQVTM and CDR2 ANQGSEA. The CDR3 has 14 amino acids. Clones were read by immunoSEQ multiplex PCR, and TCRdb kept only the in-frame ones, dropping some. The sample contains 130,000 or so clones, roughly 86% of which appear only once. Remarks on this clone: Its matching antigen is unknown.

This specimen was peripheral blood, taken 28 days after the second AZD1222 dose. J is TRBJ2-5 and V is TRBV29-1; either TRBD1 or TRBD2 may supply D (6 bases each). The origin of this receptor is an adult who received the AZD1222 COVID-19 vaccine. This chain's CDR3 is CSVGGAPYQETQYF. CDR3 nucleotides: TGCAGCGTTGGGGGGGCCCCGTACCAAGAGACCCAGTACTTC.